Listed below are T cell receptor beta chains from one sample, sequenced in a study of cytomegalovirus exposure and HLA in healthy donors. This table comes from immunoSEQ multiplex PCR, and its TCRdb copy is limited to in-frame clones, with some not included. The sample has 65,000 to 95,000 clones, 75% seen once. The sequencing sample was made of PBMCs. The receptors were sampled from a man between 65 and 85 years old in good health and CMV-seronegative. The CDR3 runs from the conserved cysteine through the conserved F or W. The D gene is left open where the match is weak. A row's size may be missing; if present it is once, few, many or a size class.

d_call j_call v_call clone_size cdr3_aa cdr3_nt
- TRBJ2-2 TRBV7-7 - CASSLFGGPGTGELFF TGTGCTAGCAGCCTCTTCGGGGGGCCGGGCACCGGGGAGCTGTTTTTT
- TRBJ1-2 TRBV7-9 few CASSLQGTAGYTF TGTGCCAGCAGCTTACAGGGTACGGCTGGCTACACCTTC
TRBD1 TRBJ1-5 TRBV11-3 - CASSFTRGLSNQPQHF TGTGCCAGCAGCTTTACCAGGGGGCTAAGCAATCAGCCCCAGCATTTT
- TRBJ2-2 TRBV7-2 - CASRWGLNTGELFF TGTGCCAGCAGATGGGGACTTAACACCGGGGAGCTGTTTTTT
TRBD1 TRBJ2-2 TRBV5-1 - CASSSPGQGDTGELFF TGCGCCAGCAGCTCGCCGGGACAGGGGGATACCGGGGAGCTGTTTTTT
TRBD1 TRBJ2-2 TRBV10-3 - CAISDRGLDTGELFF TGTGCCATCAGTGACAGGGGGCTGGACACCGGGGAGCTGTTTTTT
TRBD2 TRBJ2-1 TRBV7-2 - CASSSTSGSSNEQFF TGTGCCAGCAGCTCGACTAGCGGGAGTAGCAATGAGCAGTTCTTC
- TRBJ1-2 TRBV5-4 - CASSLGPGMDYGYTF TGTGCCAGCAGCTTGGGTCCAGGGATGGACTATGGCTACACCTTC
- TRBJ2-5 TRBV7-9 - CASSLRQFQGETQYF TGTGCCAGCAGCTTACGACAGTTTCAAGGGGAGACCCAGTACTTC
- TRBJ2-5 TRBV2 - CASSLQKETQYF TGTGCCAGCAGTTTGCAGAAAGAGACCCAGTACTTC
TRBD1 TRBJ2-1 TRBV7-2 few CASSRQGTSYNEQFF TGTGCCAGCAGCAGACAGGGGACCTCCTACAATGAGCAGTTCTTC
TRBD2 TRBJ2-5 TRBV19 - CASTPRSLAGDETQYF TGTGCCAGTACCCCCCGGTCGCTAGCGGGAGATGAGACCCAGTACTTC
- TRBJ1-5 TRBV7-8 - CASSFSGGNQPQHF TGTGCCAGCAGCTTTTCGGGGGGCAATCAGCCCCAGCATTTT
- TRBJ1-2 TRBV6-1 - CAHGANYGYTF TGTGCCCACGGGGCTAACTATGGCTACACCTTC
- TRBJ2-5 TRBV6-6 - CASSPGGGGQETQYF TGTGCCAGCAGCCCGGGGGGAGGGGGGCAAGAGACCCAGTACTTC
- TRBJ2-4 TRBV30 once CAWSVFPNSNIQYF TGTGCCTGGAGCGTATTCCCAAACTCAAACATTCAGTACTTC
- TRBJ1-2 TRBV5-4 - CASSLVDNGYTF TGTGCCAGCAGCTTGGTAGATAATGGCTACACCTTC
- TRBJ2-7 TRBV28 - CASSLGGRASYEQYF TGTGCCAGCAGTTTAGGTGGCAGGGCCTCCTACGAGCAGTACTTC
TRBD2 TRBJ2-3 TRBV7-9 - CASSFLAGTDTQYF TGTGCCAGCAGCTTCCTAGCGGGAACAGATACGCAGTATTTT
TRBD1 TRBJ2-1 TRBV6-5 once CASSRQGQGANEQFF TGTGCCAGCAGTCGACAAGGACAGGGGGCCAATGAGCAGTTCTTC
TRBD1 TRBJ1-6 TRBV4-3 - CASSQDYPHGTAYNSPLHF TGCGCCAGCAGCCAAGATTACCCCCATGGGACAGCCTATAATTCGCCCCTCCACTTT
TRBD1 TRBJ2-5 TRBV6-5 - CATSQGQGQETQYF TGTGCCACGTCACAGGGACAGGGGCAAGAGACCCAGTACTTC
- TRBJ2-1 TRBV7-8 - CASFLVGSNEQFF TGTGCCAGCTTTCTAGTGGGGAGCAATGAGCAGTTCTTC
- TRBJ1-6 TRBV5-1 - CASSLDRGSPLHF TGCGCCAGCAGCCTAGACCGCGGTTCACCCCTCCACTTT
TRBD1 TRBJ1-3 TRBV9 - CASSVEGTGRNTIYF TGTGCCAGCAGCGTAGAGGGGACAGGGAGAAACACCATATATTTT
TRBD2 TRBJ2-1 TRBV30 - CAWSAPGLAGVNEQFF TGTGCCTGGAGCGCGCCGGGACTAGCGGGAGTCAATGAGCAGTTCTTC
- TRBJ2-2 TRBV19 - CASNPRRVGAGELFF TGTGCCAGTAACCCCCGCCGGGTCGGCGCCGGGGAGCTGTTTTTT
- TRBJ1-5 TRBV7-6 - CASSPQSNQPQHF TGTGCCAGCAGCCCTCAGAGCAATCAGCCCCAGCATTTT
- TRBJ1-2 TRBV6-5 - CASTSREGPMSGYTF TGTGCCAGCACCAGTCGGGAGGGACCTATGAGTGGCTACACCTTC
- TRBJ1-1 TRBV10-3 few CAISAGQEAFF TGTGCCATCAGTGCCGGACAAGAAGCTTTCTTT
TRBD1 TRBJ2-6 TRBV7-2 - CASRSGTGLLSGANVLTF TGTGCCAGCAGGTCCGGGACAGGGCTTCTCTCTGGGGCCAACGTCCTGACTTTC
- TRBJ2-7 TRBV5-6 few CASSLGGDEQYF TGTGCCAGCAGCTTGGGGGGGGACGAGCAGTACTTC
TRBD1 TRBJ1-1 TRBV19 - CASSIPSGQIHTEAFF TGTGCCAGTAGTATTCCTTCGGGACAGATCCACACTGAAGCTTTCTTT
TRBD2 TRBJ2-1 TRBV5-4 - CASSQGLAGGRNEQFF TGTGCCAGCAGCCAAGGACTAGCGGGGGGGCGTAATGAGCAGTTCTTC
TRBD1 TRBJ2-2 TRBV29-1 - CSGRQGASTGELFF TGCAGCGGACGACAGGGGGCGAGCACCGGGGAGCTGTTTTTT
- TRBJ2-7 TRBV13 many CASSPRTTDSNRLTYEQYF TGTGCCAGCAGCCCCAGGACTACCGATTCCAATAGGCTAACCTACGAGCAGTACTTC
TRBD1 TRBJ1-2 TRBV6-6 - CASSSRDRSPEGYTF TGTGCCAGCAGTTCCCGGGACAGGTCCCCGGAGGGCTACACCTTC
- TRBJ2-6 TRBV2 - CASSEALWTVRAGANVLTF TGTGCCAGCAGTGAAGCGCTTTGGACAGTAAGAGCTGGGGCCAACGTCCTGACTTTC
TRBD2 TRBJ2-3 TRBV19 - CASSSPWSGGTDTQYF TGTGCCAGTAGTTCCCCGTGGAGCGGGGGTACAGATACGCAGTATTTT
- TRBJ2-3 TRBV14 - CASSQERSRDSDTQYF TGTGCCAGCAGCCAAGAAAGGTCAAGGGACTCGGATACGCAGTATTTT
TRBD2 TRBJ2-3 TRBV7-2 - CASSLEASGTPSTDTQYF TGTGCCAGCAGCTTAGAAGCTAGCGGTACACCCAGCACAGATACGCAGTATTTT
TRBD1 TRBJ1-6 TRBV28 few CASSLPDREDSPLHF TGTGCCAGCAGCCTCCCGGACAGGGAGGATTCACCCCTCCACTTT
- TRBJ2-7 TRBV7-8 - CASSKDRQGGSYEQYF TGTGCCAGCAGCAAGGACCGACAGGGAGGATCCTACGAGCAGTACTTC
- TRBJ1-5 TRBV27 - CASSSGGSSNQPQHF TGTGCCAGCAGTTCTGGGGGGAGCAGCAATCAGCCCCAGCATTTT
- TRBJ1-2 TRBV28 once CASSTGGPGRNYGYTF TGTGCCAGCAGCACCGGTGGTCCAGGGCGAAACTATGGCTACACCTTC
TRBD2 TRBJ2-3 TRBV7-9 - CASSLELAAGDTQYF TGTGCCAGCAGCTTAGAGCTAGCGGCGGGCGATACGCAGTATTTT
TRBD1 TRBJ1-2 TRBV27 - CASSPRTGGGYTF TGTGCCAGCAGCCCGAGGACAGGTGGCGGCTACACCTTC
TRBD1 TRBJ2-7 TRBV28 few CASSLYRGKSYEQYF TGTGCCAGCAGTTTATACAGGGGCAAGTCCTACGAGCAGTACTTC
- TRBJ2-7 TRBV13 - CASSPSRLGSSYEQYF TGTGCCAGCAGCCCCTCGAGACTAGGCAGTTCCTACGAGCAGTACTTC
TRBD1 TRBJ1-6 TRBV7-2 - CASSRQQGNSPLHF TGTGCCAGCAGCAGACAACAGGGGAATTCACCCCTCCACTTT